The next 26 T cell receptor beta chains were all read from a single sample in a study of blood T cell repertoires in COVID-19. TCRdb's copy holds only in-frame clones and misses some; the assay was immunoSEQ multiplex PCR. The data show some 250,000 clones, roughly nine tenths seen once. Sequenced input: peripheral blood. These receptors came from a man aged 55 to 70 with acute or convalescent COVID-19.

The rearrangement uses TRBV9 and TRBJ2-3; weak D call: TRBD2 (7 bases). V lost 3 bases, J lost 2 bases, and 19 bases lay in between. The CDR3 runs to 17 residues. Germline CDR1 is SGDLS and CDR2 is YYNGEE. The CDR3 spells CASSGPGGGRHTDTQYF. The CDR3 DNA reads as TGTGCCAGCAGCGGACCTGGGGGCGGGAGACACACAGATACGCAGTATTTT.

This chain connects TRBV19 to TRBJ2-5, with D tentatively TRBD1 (5 bases). The CDR3 extends over 14 amino acids. V was clipped by 1 base and J by 7 bases, with 13 bases between them. Germline CDR1 reads LNHDA; CDR2 reads SQIVND (reference sequence). Here the CDR3 reads CASSIGAGARTQYF. The CDR3 DNA sequence: TGTGCCAGTAGTATAGGGGCTGGGGCCAGGACCCAGTACTTC.

This clone was observed once. V and J are TRBV19 and TRBJ2-6; 9 nucleotides line up with TRBD1. This CDR3 is 13 amino acids long. The V segment lost 6 bases and the J segment 12 bases; nucleotides outside the gene matches: 6. Looked up from germline, CDR1 is LNHDA and CDR2 is SQIVND (reference sequence). DNA for the CDR3: TGTGCCAGTAGCCCGGACAGGGGTGGCGTCCTGACTTTC. Translated: CASSPDRGGVLTF.

The rearrangement uses TRBV4-3 and TRBJ1-1; D might be TRBD1 (5 bases). The CDR3 has 13 residues. Looked up from germline, CDR1 is LGHNA and CDR2 is YSLEER. Trimming took 4 bases from V and 1 from J, leaving 7 bases between them. The CDR3 reads CASSLQGNTEAFF. The DNA for the CDR3 is TGCGCCAGCAGCCTTCAGGGGAACACTGAAGCTTTCTTT.

J is TRBJ1-1 and V is TRBV28, with a tentative D call TRBD1 (6 bases). Trimming took 3 bases from V and 1 from J, leaving 18 bases between them. The germline CDR1 and CDR2 sequences are MDHEN and SYDVKM. This CDR3 is built from 17 residues. CDR3 DNA: TGTGCCAGCAGTTTTCCAAGGGGGTCGGCTCGGAACACTGAAGCTTTCTTT. Protein sequence: CASSFPRGSARNTEAFF.

This chain joins TRBV2 and TRBJ1-2; perhaps TRBD1 as D (5 bases). This CDR3 spans 13 amino acids. The germline gives CDR1 SNHLY, CDR2 FYNNEI. Trimming removed 4 bases from V and 4 bases from J, with 10 bases in between. The CDR3 DNA reads as TGTGCCAGCAGTGTGTTGCAGGGCTATGGCTACACCTTC. Translated, it gives CASSVLQGYGYTF.

V usage is TRBV15 and J usage is TRBJ2-2; 9 positions agree with TRBD1. The CDR3 runs 14 residues. Germline lookup yields CDR1 LNHNV and CDR2 YYDKDF (reference sequence). V gave up 8 bases and J gave up 2 bases; unmatched junction bases: 3. The chain's CDR3 is CATDRGGNTGELFF. The CDR3, as DNA: TGTGCCACCGACAGGGGGGGAAACACCGGGGAGCTGTTTTTT.

This clone was observed a single time. The J gene is TRBJ2-7, the V gene TRBV5-1; 10 bases are shared with TRBD2. Trimming took 1 base from V and 7 from J; bases not matched to a gene: 8. This CDR3 has 15 residues. Germline V gives CDR1 SGHRS, CDR2 YFSETQ. The CDR3 nucleotides read TGCGCCAGCAGCTTGCTTCTAGCGGGAGCCGAAGAGCAGTACTTC. Amino acids: CASSLLLAGAEEQYF.

This chain joins TRBV29-1 and TRBJ2-3; 8 bases are a match to TRBD1. CDR3 length: 16 residues. Germline CDR1 is SQVTM and CDR2 is ANQGSEA. Trimming at V came to 7 bases and at J to 7 bases, leaving 19 bases not matched to a gene. This chain's CDR3 is CSASIPGTGPGYTQYF. CDR3 DNA sequence: TGCAGCGCTAGCATCCCCGGGACAGGTCCGGGGTATACGCAGTATTTT.

The V and J genes are TRBV19 and TRBJ2-7, with 15 bases that match TRBD2. The trim removed 5 bases at V and 4 bases at J, leaving 3 bases unmatched. Germline lookup yields CDR1 LNHDA and CDR2 SQIVND (reference sequence). The CDR3 contains 15 residues. The CDR3 DNA reads TGTGCCAGTAGTTTGGGACTAGCGGGAGGATACGAGCAGTACTTC. This encodes CASSLGLAGGYEQYF.

The CDR3 here is CASSLPRGRSSYEQYF. CDR3 coding DNA: TGTGCCAGCAGCCTCCCGCGGGGGAGGAGCTCCTACGAGCAGTACTTC. The chain joins TRBV7-9 to TRBJ2-7, with 7 bases lining up with TRBD2. V trimming: 5 bases; J trimming: 0 bases; junction bases outside the gene matches: 10. The length of the CDR3 is 16 residues. Germline-derived CDR1 and CDR2 are SEHNR and FQNEAQ (reference sequence).

The V call is TRBV6-1, the J call TRBJ1-5, with 7 bases fitting TRBD1. Trimming removed 5 bases from V and 0 bases from J; junction bases left unmatched: 7. The CDR3 totals 16 residues. Germline V lookup: CDR1 MNHNS, CDR2 SASEGT. The CDR3 region has the DNA TGTGCCAGCAGTCAAGGGACAGTTTATAGCAATCAGCCCCAGCATTTT. Translating gives CASSQGTVYSNQPQHF.

This clone occurred once. Written as DNA, the CDR3 is TGTGCCAGCAGCTTAGGGCACAGCTCTGGGGCCAACGTCCTGACTTTC. It codes for CASSLGHSSGANVLTF. V is TRBV7-9 and J is TRBJ2-6; D gene ambiguous. The CDR3 loop spans 16 amino acids. CDR1 SEHNR and CDR2 FQNEAQ come from the germline V gene (reference sequence). Trimming took off 1 base at V and 0 bases at J, with 7 bases between the two ends.

J is TRBJ1-6 and V is TRBV11-2, with 9 bases fitting TRBD1. The CDR3 sequence is 15 residues long. The germline gives CDR1 SGHAT, CDR2 FQNNGV. V was pared by 3 bases and J by 10 bases, with 7 bases of the junction left unmatched. The CDR3 region has the DNA TGTGCCAGCAGCTTCGTAGGACAGGGGTACTCACCCCTCCACTTT. Residues: CASSFVGQGYSPLHF.

The rearrangement links TRBV7-2 to TRBJ2-3; the D gene is possibly TRBD1 (6 bases). The V end lost 1 base, the J end lost 3 bases, and 11 bases lay between the germline ends. The germline V gene encodes CDR1 SGHTA and CDR2 FQGNSA. This CDR3 comprises 15 residues. For the CDR3, the DNA is TGTGCCAGCAGCTTAGACAGGGTTGTTACAGATACGCAGTATTTT. Protein sequence: CASSLDRVVTDTQYF.

The rearrangement links TRBV24-1 to TRBJ2-1; 10 positions match TRBD1. V lost 5 bases and J lost 8; bases outside the gene matches: 11. Germline CDR1 reads KGHDR; CDR2 reads SFDVKD. The CDR3 contains 16 residues. The CDR3 DNA follows: TGTGCCACCAGTGGTATTGAGACAGGGGGCTTGGATGAGCAGTTCTTC. Its translation is CATSGIETGGLDEQFF.

The chain has TRBV5-1 and TRBJ2-1, with D perhaps TRBD1 (5 bases). Trimming removed 2 bases at V and 3 bases at J, with 9 bases between. In germline, CDR1 is SGHRS, CDR2 YFSETQ. The CDR3 is made up of 14 amino acids. The CDR3 reads CASSFRTGYNEQFF. The CDR3 coding sequence is TGCGCCAGCAGCTTCCGCACAGGCTACAATGAGCAGTTCTTC.

The rearrangement uses TRBV30 and TRBJ1-2; the D gene is possibly TRBD1 (6 bases). The V end lost 3 bases, the J end lost 0 bases, and 14 bases lay between the germline ends. This CDR3 is 15 amino acids long. Germline-derived CDR1 and CDR2 are GTSNPN and SVGIG (reference sequence). CDR3 sequence reads: CAWSTGTPPNYGYTF. The CDR3 nucleotides read TGTGCCTGGAGCACCGGGACACCACCTAACTATGGCTACACCTTC.

The rearrangement uses TRBV29-1 and TRBJ2-1, with D possibly matching TRBD1 (5 bases). V was cut by 0 bases and J by 0 bases, with 9 bases left in between. Germline CDR1 and CDR2: SQVTM and ANQGSEA. The CDR3 runs to 15 residues. The CDR3 protein is CSVEEAQGSYNEQFF. The CDR3 coding sequence is TGCAGCGTTGAAGAAGCGCAGGGCTCCTACAATGAGCAGTTCTTC.

This clone was counted a single time. The chain has TRBV10-3 and TRBJ2-5, with D perhaps matching TRBD2 (6 bases). The CDR3 is 15 residues long. Per the germline V gene, CDR1 is ENHRY and CDR2 is SYGVKD. The V end lost 0 bases, the J end lost 2 bases, and 10 bases lay between the germline ends. CDR3 residues: CAISESGGTQETQYF. The CDR3, as DNA: TGTGCCATCAGTGAGTCAGGCGGGACGCAAGAGACCCAGTACTTC.

The chain carries TRBV7-2 and TRBJ2-2, with a tentative D call TRBD1 (6 bases). The CDR3 contains 18 residues. CDR1 is SGHTA, CDR2 FQGNSA, per germline. V was cut by 3 bases and J by 4 bases, with 21 bases left in between. The CDR3 protein is CASSLNRATHLSTGELFF. The DNA of the CDR3 is TGTGCCAGCAGCTTGAACAGGGCGACTCATTTGAGCACCGGGGAGCTGTTTTTT. Looking up the rest from reference TRBV7-2 and TRBJ2-2 gives the full variable domain: GAGVSQSPSNKVTEKGKDVELRCDPISGHTALYWYRQSLGQGLEFLIYFQGNSAPDKSGLPSDRFSAERTGGSVSTLTIQRTQQEDSAVYLCASSLNRATHLSTGELFFGEGSRLTVL.

The chain links TRBV11-3 to TRBJ2-1; 7 nucleotides line up with TRBD1. This CDR3 spans 16 amino acids. The germline V gene has CDR1 SGHNT and CDR2 YENEEA. V shed 5 bases and J 4 bases; nucleotides not matched to a gene: 11. CDR3 DNA: TGTGCCAGCAGCCATCGCGTACTACAGGGGTACAATGAGCAGTTCTTC. This translates into CASSHRVLQGYNEQFF. Full variable domain (rest looked up from reference TRBV11-3 and TRBJ2-1): EAGVVQSPRYKIIEKKQPVAFWCNPISGHNTLYWYLQNLGQGPELLIRYENEEAVDDSQLPKDRFSAERLKGVDSTLKIQPAELGDSAVYLCASSHRVLQGYNEQFFGPGTRLTVL.

The rearrangement uses TRBV27 and TRBJ1-1; 8 positions match TRBD1. Germline V gene sequence: CDR1 MNHEY, CDR2 SMNVEV (reference sequence). The CDR3 contains 18 residues. J lost 0 bases, V lost 2 bases, and 11 bases had no gene match. CDR3 DNA: TGTGCCAGCAGTTTACTCCCGGGACAGGAGACGGTGAACACTGAAGCTTTCTTT. Protein: CASSLLPGQETVNTEAFF.

V is TRBV28 and J is TRBJ1-6, with 8 bases identical to TRBD1. V shed 6 bases and J 4 bases; nucleotides not matched to a gene: 11. CDR1 is MDHEN and CDR2 is SYDVKM in the germline V gene. CDR3 length: 17 amino acids. For the CDR3, the DNA is TGTGCCAGCAGCTCCCCCGGCAGGGGGCTGTATAATTCACCCCTCCACTTT. Protein product: CASSSPGRGLYNSPLHF.

The chain couples TRBV10-3 to TRBJ1-3; D remains ambiguous. In germline, CDR1 is ENHRY, CDR2 SYGVKD. CDR3 length: 13 residues. V shed 6 bases and J shed 0 bases, with 6 bases lying between them. The CDR3 DNA follows: TGTGCCATCAGAGGGAGCTCTGGAAACACCATATATTTT. This sequence encodes CAIRGSSGNTIYF.

This clone was recorded once. The chain links TRBV30 to TRBJ1-5, with 8 bases identical to TRBD1. This CDR3 is built from 12 residues. After removal of 4 bases from V and 8 bases from J, the junction contained 4 bases not matched to a gene. Germline CDR1 GTSNPN, CDR2 SVGIG (reference sequence). The CDR3: CAWTHRGEPQHF. CDR3 in DNA: TGTGCCTGGACCCACAGGGGGGAGCCCCAGCATTTT.